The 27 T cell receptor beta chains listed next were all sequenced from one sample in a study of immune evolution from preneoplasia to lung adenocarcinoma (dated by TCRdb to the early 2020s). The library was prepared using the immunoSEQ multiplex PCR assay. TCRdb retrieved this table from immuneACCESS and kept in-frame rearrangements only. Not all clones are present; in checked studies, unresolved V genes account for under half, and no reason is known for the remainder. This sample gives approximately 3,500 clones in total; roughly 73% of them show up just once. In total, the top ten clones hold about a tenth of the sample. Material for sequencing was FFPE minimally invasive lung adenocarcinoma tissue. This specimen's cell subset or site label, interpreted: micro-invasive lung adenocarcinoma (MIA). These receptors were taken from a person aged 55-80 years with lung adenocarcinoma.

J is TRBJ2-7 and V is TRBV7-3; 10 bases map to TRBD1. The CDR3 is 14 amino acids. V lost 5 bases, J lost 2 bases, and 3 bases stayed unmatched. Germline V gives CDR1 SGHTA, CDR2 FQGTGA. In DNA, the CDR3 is TGTGCCAGCAGCCCGGGACAGGGGACCTACGAGCAGTACTTC. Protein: CASSPGQGTYEQYF.

CDR3 DNA sequence: TGTGCCACCAGCCTAGGGACAGGGTCCTACGAGCAGTACTTC. It encodes CATSLGTGSYEQYF. The chain has TRBV15 and TRBJ2-7; 9 nucleotides match TRBD1. The germline CDR1 and CDR2 sequences are LNHNV and YYDKDF (reference sequence). With V trimmed by 5 bases and J by 1 base, 3 bases remained unmatched. CDR3 size: 14 residues.

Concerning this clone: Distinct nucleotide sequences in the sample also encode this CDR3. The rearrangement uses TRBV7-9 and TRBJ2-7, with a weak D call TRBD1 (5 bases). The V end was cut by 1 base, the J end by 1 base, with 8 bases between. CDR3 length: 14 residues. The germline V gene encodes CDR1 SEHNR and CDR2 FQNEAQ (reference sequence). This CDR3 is CASSLGQMSYEQYF. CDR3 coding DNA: TGTGCCAGCAGCTTAGGACAGATGTCCTACGAGCAGTACTTC.

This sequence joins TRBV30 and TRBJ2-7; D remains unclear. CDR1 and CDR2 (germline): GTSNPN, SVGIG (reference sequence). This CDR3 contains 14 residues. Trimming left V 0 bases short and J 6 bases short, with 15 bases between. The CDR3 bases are TGTGCCTGGAGTGTAACTCCGAATCACGGCGAGCAGTACTTC. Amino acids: CAWSVTPNHGEQYF.

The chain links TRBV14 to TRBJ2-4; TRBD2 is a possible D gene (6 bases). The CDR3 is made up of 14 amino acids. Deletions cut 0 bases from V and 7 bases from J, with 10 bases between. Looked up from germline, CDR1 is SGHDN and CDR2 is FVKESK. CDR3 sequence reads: CASSQESGRNIQYF. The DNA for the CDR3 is TGTGCCAGCAGCCAAGAGTCAGGGAGGAACATTCAGTACTTC.

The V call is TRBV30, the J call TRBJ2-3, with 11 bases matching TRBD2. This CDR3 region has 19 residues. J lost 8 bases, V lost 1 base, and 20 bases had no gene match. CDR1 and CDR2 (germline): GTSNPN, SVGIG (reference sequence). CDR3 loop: CAWSETGTSGYLAWVTQYF. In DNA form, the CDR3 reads TGTGCCTGGAGTGAAACCGGGACTAGCGGTTATTTGGCATGGGTTACGCAGTATTTT.

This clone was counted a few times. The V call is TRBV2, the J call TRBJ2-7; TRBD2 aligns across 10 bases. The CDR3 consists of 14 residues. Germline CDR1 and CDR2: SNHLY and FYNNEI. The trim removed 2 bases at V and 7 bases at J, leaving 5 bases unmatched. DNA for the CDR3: TGTGCCAGCAGTGAAAGCGGGAGGGCCAGGGAGCAGTACTTC. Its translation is CASSESGRAREQYF. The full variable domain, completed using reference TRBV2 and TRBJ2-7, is EPEVTQTPSHQVTQMGQEVILRCVPISNHLYFYWYRQILGQKVEFLVSFYNNEISEKSEIFDDQFSVERPDGSNFTLKIRSTKLEDSAMYFCASSESGRAREQYFGPGTRLTVT.

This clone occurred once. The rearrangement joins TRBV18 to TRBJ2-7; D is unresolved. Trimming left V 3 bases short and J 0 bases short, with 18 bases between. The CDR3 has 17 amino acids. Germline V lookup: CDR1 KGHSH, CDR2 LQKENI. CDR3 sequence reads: CASSPGSRFRSSYEQYF. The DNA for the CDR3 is TGTGCCAGCTCACCCGGCTCTAGGTTTCGGAGCTCCTACGAGCAGTACTTC.

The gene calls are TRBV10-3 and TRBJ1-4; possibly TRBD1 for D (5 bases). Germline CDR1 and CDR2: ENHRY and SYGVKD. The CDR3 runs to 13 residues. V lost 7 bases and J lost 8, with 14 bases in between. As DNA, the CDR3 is TGTGCCATCAATGCGGGGTCAGGGGAAAAACTGTTTTTT. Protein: CAINAGSGEKLFF.

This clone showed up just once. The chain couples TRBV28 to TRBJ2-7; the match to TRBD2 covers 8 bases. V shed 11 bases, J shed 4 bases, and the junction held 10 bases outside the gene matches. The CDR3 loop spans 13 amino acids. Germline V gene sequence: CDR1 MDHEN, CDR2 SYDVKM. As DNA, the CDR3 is TGTGCCGCTCGGGGGGGCGGGAGGTACGAGCAGTACTTC. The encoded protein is CAARGGGRYEQYF. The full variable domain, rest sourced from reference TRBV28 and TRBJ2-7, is DVKVTQSSRYLVKRTGEKVFLECVQDMDHENMFWYRQDPGLGLRLIYFSYDVKMKEKGDIPEGYSVSREKKERFSLILESASTNQTSMYLCAARGGGRYEQYFGPGTRLTVT.

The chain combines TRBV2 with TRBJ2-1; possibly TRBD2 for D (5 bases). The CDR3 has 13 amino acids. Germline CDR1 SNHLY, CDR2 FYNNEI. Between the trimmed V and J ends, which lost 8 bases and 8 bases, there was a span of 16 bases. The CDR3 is CASLTSGRDEQFF. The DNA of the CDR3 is TGTGCCAGCCTAACCTCTGGGCGGGATGAGCAGTTCTTC.

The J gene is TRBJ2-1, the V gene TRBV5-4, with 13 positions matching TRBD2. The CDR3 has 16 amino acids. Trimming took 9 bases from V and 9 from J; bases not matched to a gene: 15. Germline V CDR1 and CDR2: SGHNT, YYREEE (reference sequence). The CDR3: CATAQGGTSGKFEQFF. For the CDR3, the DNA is TGTGCCACTGCTCAGGGGGGGACTAGCGGGAAATTTGAGCAGTTCTTC.

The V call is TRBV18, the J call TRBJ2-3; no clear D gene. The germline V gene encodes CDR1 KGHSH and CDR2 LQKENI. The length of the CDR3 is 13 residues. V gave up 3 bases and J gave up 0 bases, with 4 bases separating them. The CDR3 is CASSPSSTDTQYF. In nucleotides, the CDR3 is TGTGCCAGCTCACCTTCTAGCACAGATACGCAGTATTTT.

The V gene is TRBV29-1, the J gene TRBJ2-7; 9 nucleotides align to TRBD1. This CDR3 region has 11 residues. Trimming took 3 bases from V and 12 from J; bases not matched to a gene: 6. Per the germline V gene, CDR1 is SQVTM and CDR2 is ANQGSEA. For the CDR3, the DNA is TGCAGCGTTGAGGGGACAGGGTGGGCGTACTTC. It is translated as CSVEGTGWAYF.

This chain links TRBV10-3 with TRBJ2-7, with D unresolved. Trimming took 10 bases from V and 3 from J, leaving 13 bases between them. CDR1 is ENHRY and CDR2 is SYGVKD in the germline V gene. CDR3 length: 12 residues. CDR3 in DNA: TGTGCCACCCAGGTCAAGAGCTACGAGCAGTACTTC. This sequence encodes CATQVKSYEQYF.

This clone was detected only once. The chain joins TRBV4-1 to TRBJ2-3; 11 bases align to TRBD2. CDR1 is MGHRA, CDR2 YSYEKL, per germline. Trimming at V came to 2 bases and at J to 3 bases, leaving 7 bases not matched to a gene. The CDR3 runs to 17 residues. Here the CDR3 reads CASSQRSGLAATDTQYF. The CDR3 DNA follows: TGCGCCAGCAGCCAAAGATCGGGACTAGCGGCGACAGATACGCAGTATTTT.

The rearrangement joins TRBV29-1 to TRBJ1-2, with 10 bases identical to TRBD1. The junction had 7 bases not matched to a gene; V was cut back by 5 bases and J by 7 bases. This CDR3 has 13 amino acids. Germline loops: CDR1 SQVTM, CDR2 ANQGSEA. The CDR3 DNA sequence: TGCAGCGTTCAGGGACAGGGGAGCGTTGGCTACACCTTC. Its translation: CSVQGQGSVGYTF.

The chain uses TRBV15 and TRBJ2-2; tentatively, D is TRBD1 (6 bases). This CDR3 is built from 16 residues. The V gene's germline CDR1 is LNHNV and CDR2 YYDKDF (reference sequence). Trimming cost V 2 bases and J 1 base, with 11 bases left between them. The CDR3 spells CATSRPPGQNTGELFF. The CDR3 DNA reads TGTGCCACCAGCAGACCCCCGGGACAGAACACCGGGGAGCTGTTTTTT. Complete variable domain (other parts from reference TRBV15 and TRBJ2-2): DAMVIQNPRYQVTQFGKPVTLSCSQTLNHNVMYWYQQKSSQAPKLLFHYYDKDFNNEADTPDNFQSRRPNTSFCFLDIRSPGLGDTAMYLCATSRPPGQNTGELFFGEGSRLTVL.

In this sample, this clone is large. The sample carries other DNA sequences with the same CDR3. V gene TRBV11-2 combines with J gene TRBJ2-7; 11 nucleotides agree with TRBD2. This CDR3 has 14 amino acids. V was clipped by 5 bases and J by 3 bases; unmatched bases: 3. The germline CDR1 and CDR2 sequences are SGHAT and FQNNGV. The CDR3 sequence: CASSPGTSGYEQYF. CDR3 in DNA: TGTGCCAGCAGCCCCGGGACTAGCGGCTACGAGCAGTACTTC.

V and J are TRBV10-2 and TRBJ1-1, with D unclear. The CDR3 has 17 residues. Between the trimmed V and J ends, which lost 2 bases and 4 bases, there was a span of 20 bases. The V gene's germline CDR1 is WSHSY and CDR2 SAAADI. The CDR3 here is CASSETRTSTWGTEAFF. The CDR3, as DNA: TGCGCCAGCAGTGAGACCCGGACCTCTACCTGGGGCACTGAAGCTTTCTTT.

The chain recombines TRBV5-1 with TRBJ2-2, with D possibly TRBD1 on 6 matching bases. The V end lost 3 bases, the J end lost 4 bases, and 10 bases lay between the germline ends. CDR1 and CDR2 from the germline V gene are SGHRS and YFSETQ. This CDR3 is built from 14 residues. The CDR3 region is CASSSTGVTGELFF. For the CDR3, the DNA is TGCGCCAGCAGCTCGACAGGCGTCACCGGGGAGCTGTTTTTT. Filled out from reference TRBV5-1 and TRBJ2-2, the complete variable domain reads KAGVTQTPRYLIKTRGQQVTLSCSPISGHRSVSWYQQTPGQGLQFLFEYFSETQRNKGNFPGRFSGRQFSNSRSEMNVSTLELGDSALYLCASSSTGVTGELFFGEGSRLTVL.

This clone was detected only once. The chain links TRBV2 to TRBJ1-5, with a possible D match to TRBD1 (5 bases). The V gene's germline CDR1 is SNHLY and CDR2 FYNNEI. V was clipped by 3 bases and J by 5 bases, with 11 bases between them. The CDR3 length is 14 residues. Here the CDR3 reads CASSDYGTYQPQHF. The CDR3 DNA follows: TGTGCCAGCAGTGACTATGGGACTTATCAGCCCCAGCATTTT.

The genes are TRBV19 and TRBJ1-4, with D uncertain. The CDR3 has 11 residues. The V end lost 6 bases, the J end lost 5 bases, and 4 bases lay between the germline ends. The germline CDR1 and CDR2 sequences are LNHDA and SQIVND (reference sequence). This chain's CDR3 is CASRANEKLFF. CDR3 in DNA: TGTGCCAGTAGGGCCAATGAAAAACTGTTTTTT.

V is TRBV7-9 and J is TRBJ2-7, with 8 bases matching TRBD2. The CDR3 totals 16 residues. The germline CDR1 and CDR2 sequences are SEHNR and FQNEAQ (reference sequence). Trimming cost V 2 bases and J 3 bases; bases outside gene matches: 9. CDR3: CASSLFGGRPIYEQYF. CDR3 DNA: TGTGCCAGCAGCTTATTTGGCGGGAGGCCAATCTACGAGCAGTACTTC.

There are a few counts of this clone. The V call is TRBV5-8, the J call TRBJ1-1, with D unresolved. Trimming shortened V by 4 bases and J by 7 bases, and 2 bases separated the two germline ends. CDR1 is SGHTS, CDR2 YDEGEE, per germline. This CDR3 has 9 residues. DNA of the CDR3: TGTGCCAGCAGCCGTGAAGCTTTCTTT. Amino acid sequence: CASSREAFF.

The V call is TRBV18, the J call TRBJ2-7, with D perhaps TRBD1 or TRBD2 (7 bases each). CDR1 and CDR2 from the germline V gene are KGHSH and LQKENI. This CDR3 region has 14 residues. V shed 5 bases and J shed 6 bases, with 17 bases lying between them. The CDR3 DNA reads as TGTGCCAGCTCAAGGGACAGCCGGGAGGCCGAGCAGTACTTC. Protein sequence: CASSRDSREAEQYF.

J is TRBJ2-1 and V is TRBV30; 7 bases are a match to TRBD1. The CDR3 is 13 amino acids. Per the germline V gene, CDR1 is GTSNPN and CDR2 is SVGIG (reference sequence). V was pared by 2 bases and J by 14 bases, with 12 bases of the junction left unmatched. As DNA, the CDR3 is TGTGCCTGGAGTAGGGGGCCTGACACCCTTGAGTTCTTC. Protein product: CAWSRGPDTLEFF.